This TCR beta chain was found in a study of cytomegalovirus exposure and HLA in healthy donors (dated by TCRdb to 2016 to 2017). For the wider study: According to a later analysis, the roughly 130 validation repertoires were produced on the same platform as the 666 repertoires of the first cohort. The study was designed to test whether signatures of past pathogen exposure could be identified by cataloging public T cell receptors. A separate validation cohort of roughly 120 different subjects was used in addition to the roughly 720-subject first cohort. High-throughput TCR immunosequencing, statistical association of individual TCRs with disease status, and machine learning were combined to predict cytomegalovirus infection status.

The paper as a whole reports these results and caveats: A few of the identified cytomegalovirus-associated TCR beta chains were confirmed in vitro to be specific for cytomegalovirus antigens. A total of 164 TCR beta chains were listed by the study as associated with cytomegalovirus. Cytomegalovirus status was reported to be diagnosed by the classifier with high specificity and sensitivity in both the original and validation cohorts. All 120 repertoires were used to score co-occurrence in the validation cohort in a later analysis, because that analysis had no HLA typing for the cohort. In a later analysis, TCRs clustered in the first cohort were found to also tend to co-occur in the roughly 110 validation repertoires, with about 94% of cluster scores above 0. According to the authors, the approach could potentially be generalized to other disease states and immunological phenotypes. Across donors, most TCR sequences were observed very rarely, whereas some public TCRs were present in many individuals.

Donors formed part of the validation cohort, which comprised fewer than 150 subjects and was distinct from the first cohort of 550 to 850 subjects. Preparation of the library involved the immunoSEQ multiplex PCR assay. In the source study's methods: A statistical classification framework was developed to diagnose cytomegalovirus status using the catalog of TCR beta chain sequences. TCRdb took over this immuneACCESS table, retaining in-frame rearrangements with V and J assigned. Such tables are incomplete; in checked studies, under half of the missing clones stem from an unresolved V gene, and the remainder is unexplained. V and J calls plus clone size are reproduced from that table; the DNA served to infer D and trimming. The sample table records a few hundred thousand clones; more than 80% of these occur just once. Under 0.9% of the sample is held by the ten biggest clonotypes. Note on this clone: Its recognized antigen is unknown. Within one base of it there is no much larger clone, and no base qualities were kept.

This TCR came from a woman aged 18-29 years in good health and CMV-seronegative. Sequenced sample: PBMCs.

The bases read TGTGCCAGCAGCGCCCTCCCAACCGGGACTGAAGCTTTCTTT. It is translated as CASSALPTGTEAFF. The sequence is built from TRBV5-4 and TRBJ1-1; no D gene is confidently identified. The V and J ends are trimmed by 4 bases and 5 bases, leaving 15 bases between them. From the cysteine up to the phenylalanine, the CDR3 has a length of 14 residues. Only the CDR3 DNA stays, 42 bases, in frame from base 1. CDR1 and CDR2, looked up from the germline V gene (reference sequence), are SGHNT and YYREEE. Full variable domain (CDR3 extended with the reference TRBV5-4 and TRBJ1-1 proteins): ETGVTQSPTHLIKTRGQQVTLRCSSQSGHNTVSWYQQALGQGPQFIFQYYREEENGRGNFPPRFSGLQFPNYSSELNVNALELDDSALYLCASSALPTGTEAFFGQGTRLTVV.